One and the same sample provided the 5 T cell receptor beta chains below, sequenced in a study of T cells in Graves' hyperthyroidism and ophthalmopathy. TCR beta CDR3 sequences were amplified from RNA transcripts. The HTBI primer set drove a first-round RT-PCR of the TCR CDR3. TCRdb fed the multiplex PCR reads into MiXCR, producing one record per CDR3 protein. The sample records some 440,000 distinct CDR3 sequences, 15% to 19% being singletons. Sequencing used blood. The receptor set was obtained from a woman between 18 and 29 years old with Graves' hyperthyroidism.

The chain uses TRBV6-5 and TRBJ2-7, with 11 bases matching TRBD1. Germline-derived CDR1 and CDR2 are MNHEY and SVGAGI. Trimming removed 0 bases from V and 6 bases from J; junction bases left unmatched: 13. This CDR3 is built from 18 residues. The CDR3 nucleotides read TGTGCCAGCAGTTACTCGATAAGACCCAGGACAGGGGGCGGCGAGCAGTACTTC. Amino acid sequence: CASSYSIRPRTGGGEQYF.

A note on this clonotype: A read error may account for a junction end that differs from germline. This chain joins TRBV7-7 and TRBJ1-4, with D possibly TRBD1 on 5 matching bases. The CDR3 length is 15 residues. Germline lookup yields CDR1 SSHAT and CDR2 FNYEAQ (reference sequence). CDR3 DNA: TGTGCTAGCAGCTTAGGGGCAGTCCCTAATGAAAAACTGTTTTTT. Translating it yields CASSLGAVPNEKLFF.

This clonotype was recorded once. The chain has TRBV2 and TRBJ2-5, with 12 bases identical to TRBD2. Trimming took 3 bases from V and 4 from J; bases not matched to a gene: 12. Per the germline V gene, CDR1 is SNHLY and CDR2 is FYNNEI. The CDR3 is 18 residues long. The DNA for the CDR3 is TGTGCCAGCAGTGAGCCCCTCAAACTAGCGGGGGGAGCAGAGACCCAGTACTTC. Translating it yields CASSEPLKLAGGAETQYF. Full variable domain (rest looked up from reference TRBV2 and TRBJ2-5): EPEVTQTPSHQVTQMGQEVILRCVPISNHLYFYWYRQILGQKVEFLVSFYNNEISEKSEIFDDQFSVERPDGSNFTLKIRSTKLEDSAMYFCASSEPLKLAGGAETQYFGPGTRLLVL.

This clonotype was counted at least ten times. The chain combines TRBV3-1 with TRBJ1-5, with TRBD1 matching over 11 bases. The CDR3 is 18 amino acids. The ends lost 4 bases at V and 2 bases at J; junction bases unmatched: 10. The germline CDR1 and CDR2 sequences are LGHDT and YNNKEL (reference sequence). CDR3 protein: CASSPWTGGAGGNQPQHF. In DNA, the CDR3 is TGTGCCAGCAGCCCCTGGACAGGGGGCGCAGGTGGCAATCAGCCCCAGCATTTT. Variable domain in full (rest from reference TRBV3-1 and TRBJ1-5): DTAVSQTPKYLVTQMGNDKSIKCEQNLGHDTMYWYKQDSKKFLKIMFSYNNKELIINETVPNRFSPKSPDKAHLNLHINSLELGDSAVYFCASSPWTGGAGGNQPQHFGDGTRLSIL.

The J gene is TRBJ2-7, the V gene TRBV25-1, with D maybe TRBD2 (5 bases). This CDR3 region has 15 residues. The V gene lost 1 base and the J gene lost 2 bases, with 12 bases spanning the gap. Germline lookup yields CDR1 MGHDK and CDR2 SYGVNS. CDR3 in DNA: TGTGCCAGCAGTGAATTTAGCAGCGGTCCCTACGAGCAGTACTTC. Amino acids: CASSEFSSGPYEQYF.